The sequence of this T cell receptor beta chain was determined in a study of T cell repertoires in cytomegalovirus infection. Study-wide background: Evidence of both CMV infection and a matching HLA type came from public TCR beta signatures.

In this sample, this clonotype turned up a few times. Using its own MiXCR run on the reads, TCRdb lists one record per CDR3 protein. The data contain more than 150,000 distinct CDR3 sequences, around 22% of them seen just once; the ten biggest clones take up roughly 11%. Trimming cost V 8 bases and J 5 bases, with 15 bases left between them. Germline CDR1 is MGHDK and CDR2 is SYGVNS. The CDR3 contains 13 residues. What was sequenced was PBMCs. The TCR was taken from a human donor in good health (CMV status not recorded). Some clones in this sample may be carry-over from other donors' samples. V usage is TRBV25-1 and J usage is TRBJ1-1, with D perhaps TRBD1 (5 bases). The CDR3 DNA is TGTGCCAGCCGAGATGGGGGAAAGACTGAAGCTTTCTTT. Its protein product is CASRDGGKTEAFF. Drawing the rest from reference TRBV25-1 and TRBJ1-1, the complete variable domain is EADIYQTPRYLVIGTGKKITLECSQTMGHDKMYWYQQDPGMELHLIHYSYGVNSTEKGDLSSESTVSRIRTEHFPLTLESARPSHTSQYLCASRDGGKTEAFFGQGTRLTVV.